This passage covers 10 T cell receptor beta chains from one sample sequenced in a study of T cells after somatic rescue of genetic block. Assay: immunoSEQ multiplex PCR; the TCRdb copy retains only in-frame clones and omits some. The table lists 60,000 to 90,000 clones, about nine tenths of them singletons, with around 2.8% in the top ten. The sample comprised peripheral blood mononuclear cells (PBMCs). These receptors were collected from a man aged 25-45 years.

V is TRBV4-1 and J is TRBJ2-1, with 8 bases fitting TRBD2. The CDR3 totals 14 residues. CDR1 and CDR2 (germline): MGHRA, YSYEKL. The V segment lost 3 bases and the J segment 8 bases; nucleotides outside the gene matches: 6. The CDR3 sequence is CASSQEARGDEQFF. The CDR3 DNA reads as TGCGCCAGCAGCCAGGAAGCGCGGGGGGATGAGCAGTTCTTC.

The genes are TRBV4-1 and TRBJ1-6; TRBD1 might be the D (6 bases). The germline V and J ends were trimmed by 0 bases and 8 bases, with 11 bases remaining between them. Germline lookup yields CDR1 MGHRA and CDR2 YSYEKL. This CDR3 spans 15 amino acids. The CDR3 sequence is CASSQDSQGHSPLHF. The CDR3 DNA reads TGCGCCAGCAGCCAAGATTCGCAGGGGCATTCACCCCTCCACTTT.

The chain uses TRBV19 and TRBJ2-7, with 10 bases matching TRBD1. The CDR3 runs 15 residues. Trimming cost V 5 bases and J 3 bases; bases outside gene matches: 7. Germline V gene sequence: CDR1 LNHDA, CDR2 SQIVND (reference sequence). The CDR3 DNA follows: TGTGCCAGTAGTGGAATGGGACAGGGGCACTACGAGCAGTACTTC. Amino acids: CASSGMGQGHYEQYF.

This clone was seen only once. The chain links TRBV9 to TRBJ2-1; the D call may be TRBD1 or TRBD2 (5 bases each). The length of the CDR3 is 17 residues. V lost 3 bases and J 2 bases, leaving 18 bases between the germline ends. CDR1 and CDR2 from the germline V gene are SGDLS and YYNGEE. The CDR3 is CASSAWDRTVTYNEQFF. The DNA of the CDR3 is TGTGCCAGCAGCGCCTGGGACCGAACTGTCACCTACAATGAGCAGTTCTTC.

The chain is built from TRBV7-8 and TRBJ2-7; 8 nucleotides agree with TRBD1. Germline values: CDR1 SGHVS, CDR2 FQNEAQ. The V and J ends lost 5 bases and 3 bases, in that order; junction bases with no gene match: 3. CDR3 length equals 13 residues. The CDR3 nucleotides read TGTGCCAGCAGCCGGGGACAGGACTACGAGCAGTACTTC. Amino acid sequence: CASSRGQDYEQYF.

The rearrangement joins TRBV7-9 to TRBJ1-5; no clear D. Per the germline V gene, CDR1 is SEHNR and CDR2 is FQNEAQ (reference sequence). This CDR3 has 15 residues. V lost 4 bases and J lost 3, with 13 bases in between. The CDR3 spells CASSSGLGFNQPQHF. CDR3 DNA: TGTGCCAGCAGCTCCGGATTGGGGTTCAATCAGCCCCAGCATTTT.

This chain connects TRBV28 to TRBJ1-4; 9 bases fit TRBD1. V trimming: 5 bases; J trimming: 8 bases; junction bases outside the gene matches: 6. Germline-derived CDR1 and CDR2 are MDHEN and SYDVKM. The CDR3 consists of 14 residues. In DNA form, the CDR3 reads TGTGCCAGCAGTGAGGACAGGGGTTGGGAAAAACTGTTTTTT. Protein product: CASSEDRGWEKLFF.

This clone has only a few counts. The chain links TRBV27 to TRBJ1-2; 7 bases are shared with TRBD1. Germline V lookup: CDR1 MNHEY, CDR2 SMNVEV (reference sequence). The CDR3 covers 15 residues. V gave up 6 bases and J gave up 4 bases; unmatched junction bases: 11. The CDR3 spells CASSPDSTGTYGYTF. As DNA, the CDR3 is TGTGCCAGCAGCCCGGACTCGACAGGGACCTATGGCTACACCTTC.

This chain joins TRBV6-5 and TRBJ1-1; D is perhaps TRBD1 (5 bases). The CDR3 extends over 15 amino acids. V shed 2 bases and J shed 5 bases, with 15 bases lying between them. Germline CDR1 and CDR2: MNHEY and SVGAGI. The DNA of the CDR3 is TGTGCCAGCAGTTACGAGGGGCCCCTGGTTACTGAAGCTTTCTTT. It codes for CASSYEGPLVTEAFF.

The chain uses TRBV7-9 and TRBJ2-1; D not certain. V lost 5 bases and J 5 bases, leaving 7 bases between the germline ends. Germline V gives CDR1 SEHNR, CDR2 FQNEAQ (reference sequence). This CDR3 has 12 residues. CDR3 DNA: TGTGCCAGCAGCAACAACCACAATGAGCAGTTCTTC. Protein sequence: CASSNNHNEQFF. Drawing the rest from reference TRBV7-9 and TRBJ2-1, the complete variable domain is DTGVSQNPRHKITKRGQNVTFRCDPISEHNRLYWYRQTLGQGPEFLTYFQNEAQLEKSRLLSDRFSAERPKGSFSTLEIQRTEQGDSAMYLCASSNNHNEQFFGPGTRLTVL.